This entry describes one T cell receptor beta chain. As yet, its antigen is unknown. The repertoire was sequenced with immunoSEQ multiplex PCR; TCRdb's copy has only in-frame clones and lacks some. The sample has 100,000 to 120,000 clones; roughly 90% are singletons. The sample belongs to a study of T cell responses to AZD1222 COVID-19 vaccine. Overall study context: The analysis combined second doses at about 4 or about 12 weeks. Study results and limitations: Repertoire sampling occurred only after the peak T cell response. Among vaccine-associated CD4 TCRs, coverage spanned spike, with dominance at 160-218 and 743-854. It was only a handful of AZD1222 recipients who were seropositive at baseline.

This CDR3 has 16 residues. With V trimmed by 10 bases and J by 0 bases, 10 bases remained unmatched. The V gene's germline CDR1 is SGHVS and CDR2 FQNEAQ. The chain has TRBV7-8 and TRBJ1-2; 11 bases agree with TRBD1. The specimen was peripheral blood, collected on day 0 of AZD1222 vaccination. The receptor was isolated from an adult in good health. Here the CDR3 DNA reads TGTGCCACCAACCCAGGACAGGGGGCTTCTAACTATGGCTACACCTTC. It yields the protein CATNPGQGASNYGYTF.